The text below deals with one T cell receptor beta chain. Treg sorting used a CD4+CD25+CD127-/low gate. TCRdb reanalysed the 5' RACE reads using MiXCR and keeps one entry per CDR3 protein. This sample yields tens of thousands of distinct CDR3 sequences, of which 26% are seen a single time; 2% to 2.5% belongs to the top ten. From germline, CDR1 is MNHEY and CDR2 SVGEGT. Unmatched junction bases numbered 16, after V lost 0 bases and J lost 2 bases. The CDR3 runs 19 residues. The chain joins TRBV6-2 or TRBV6-3 to TRBJ2-7, with 7 bases lining up with TRBD1. Material for sequencing was tumor-infiltrating Tregs sorted from the breast tumor. The receptor's source is a female donor with breast cancer. This chain's CDR3 is CASSYSEIPKSQGAYEQYF. The DNA of the CDR3 is TGTGCCAGCAGTTACTCTGAGATACCTAAATCCCAGGGGGCCTACGAGCAGTACTTC.